This record concerns one T cell receptor (beta chain) sequence. A multiplex PCR was run with 60 Vbeta primers and 13 Jbeta primers. The protocol was immunoSEQ multiplex PCR, while the TCRdb copy is restricted to in-frame clones and leaves out a portion. This repertoire includes under 200,000 clones. The CDR3 has 14 amino acids. The V end lost 6 bases, the J end lost 6 bases, and 15 bases lay between the germline ends. CDR1 and CDR2 from the germline V gene are MNHEY and SMNVEV (reference sequence). These data come from a study of cytomegalovirus exposure and HLA in healthy donors. This receptor was taken from a man under 40 in good health and CMV-seronegative. This rearrangement joins TRBV27 to TRBJ1-5; TRBD1 might be the D (6 bases). Material: PBMCs. The CDR3 loop is CASRERGNFQPQHF. The CDR3, as DNA: TGTGCCAGCAGAGAAAGGGGGAACTTTCAGCCCCAGCATTTT.